This record concerns one TCR beta chain sequence. Its specificity is not known. These data come from a study of identifying expanded T cells in peripheral blood. Here immunoSEQ multiplex PCR was the method, and the copy in TCRdb shows in-frame clones only, minus some. The table has some 77,000 clones, roughly 91% seen once. The CDR3 runs 14 residues. CDR1 is SGHAT, CDR2 FQNNGV, per germline. The trim removed 3 bases at V and 4 bases at J, leaving 0 bases unmatched. No infections or other immune events were documented during collection. General observations from the study: Across healthy donors, higher total template counts meant significantly greater roughly two-week count variance. Approximately 1.1 clones differed between technical replicates, versus approximately 17 and 20 over time.

This TCR came from a person between 18 and 69 years old in good health. The gene calls are TRBV11-2 and TRBJ2-3; 11 bases agree with TRBD2. Sequencing was performed on blood. CDR3 amino acids: CASSFSGGADTQYF. CDR3 DNA sequence: TGTGCCAGCAGCTTTAGCGGGGGGGCAGATACGCAGTATTTT.